This is a list of T cell receptor beta chains from one sample in a study of shared clonotypes between healthy human individuals. Data came from immunoSEQ multiplex PCR; TCRdb stores just in-frame clones and leaves some out. Among about 2.4 million clones listed, roughly nine tenths were seen once. Material for sequencing was naive CD4+ T cells sorted from blood. Receptor source: a young man in good health. Both conserved end residues are part of each CDR3. The D gene is left open where the match is weak. The size entry is marked missing in some rows and otherwise reads once, few, many or a size class.

d_call: -; clone_size: -; v_call: TRBV2; j_call: TRBJ2-7; cdr3_nt: TGTGCCAGCAACGGAGTAGGGGAGCCGTCCTCCTACGAGCAGTACTTC; cdr3_aa: CASNGVGEPSSYEQYF
d_call: TRBD1; clone_size: -; v_call: TRBV6-1; j_call: TRBJ2-7; cdr3_nt: TGTGCCAGCAGCGCCGGGACAGGGGAGACCTACGAGCAGTACTTC; cdr3_aa: CASSAGTGETYEQYF
d_call: -; clone_size: -; v_call: TRBV11-2; j_call: TRBJ2-1; cdr3_nt: TGTGCCAGCAGCTTAGGGACGGGTTCCTACAATGAGCAGTTCTTC; cdr3_aa: CASSLGTGSYNEQFF
d_call: -; clone_size: once; v_call: TRBV5-1; j_call: TRBJ2-6; cdr3_nt: TGCGCCAGCAGCTTGCGAGGGCCTGGGGCCAACGTCCTGACTTTC; cdr3_aa: CASSLRGPGANVLTF
d_call: TRBD1; clone_size: -; v_call: TRBV9; j_call: TRBJ1-2; cdr3_nt: TGTGCCAGCAGCTCAACAGGGGGATTGGGCTATGGCTACACCTTC; cdr3_aa: CASSSTGGLGYGYTF
d_call: -; clone_size: -; v_call: TRBV6-1; j_call: TRBJ1-1; cdr3_nt: TGTGCCAGCAGTAGGAAAAGCAAGGGGGCTGAAGCTTTCTTT; cdr3_aa: CASSRKSKGAEAFF
d_call: TRBD1; clone_size: -; v_call: TRBV5-1; j_call: TRBJ2-7; cdr3_nt: TGCGCCAGCAGCTTAGGACAGGGGGCGACCTACGAGCAGTACTTC; cdr3_aa: CASSLGQGATYEQYF
d_call: TRBD1; clone_size: -; v_call: TRBV30; j_call: TRBJ2-7; cdr3_nt: TGTGCCTGGGCGAAGGGACAGGGGGCGCGGTACGAGCAGTACTTC; cdr3_aa: CAWAKGQGARYEQYF
d_call: -; clone_size: few; v_call: TRBV2; j_call: TRBJ1-5; cdr3_nt: TGTGCCAGCAGTCGTGACGGGGGTGGCAATCAGCCCCAGCATTTT; cdr3_aa: CASSRDGGGNQPQHF
d_call: -; clone_size: -; v_call: TRBV5-1; j_call: TRBJ2-5; cdr3_nt: TGCGCCAGCAGCTTAAGTGTAGACGCGCAGACCCAGTACTTC; cdr3_aa: CASSLSVDAQTQYF
d_call: -; clone_size: -; v_call: TRBV28; j_call: TRBJ2-4; cdr3_nt: TGTGCCAGCAGTTCCCCGAATCTTCTAGCCAAAAACATTCAGTACTTC; cdr3_aa: CASSSPNLLAKNIQYF
d_call: TRBD1; clone_size: once; v_call: TRBV5-8; j_call: TRBJ2-7; cdr3_nt: TGTGCCAGCAGCTCAGACAGGGTCACGGGGCTGGGCGAGCAGTACTTC; cdr3_aa: CASSSDRVTGLGEQYF
d_call: TRBD2; clone_size: once; v_call: TRBV19; j_call: TRBJ2-3; cdr3_nt: TGTGCCAGTAGTATAGAGCCAGCGGGGGGCACAGATACGCAGTATTTT; cdr3_aa: CASSIEPAGGTDTQYF
d_call: TRBD1; clone_size: -; v_call: TRBV9; j_call: TRBJ2-7; cdr3_nt: TGTGCCAGCAGCCCCGGGACAGGTCTCGAGCAGTACTTC; cdr3_aa: CASSPGTGLEQYF
d_call: -; clone_size: few; v_call: TRBV5-6; j_call: TRBJ1-3; cdr3_nt: TGTGCCAGCAGCTTCTCTGGAAACACCATATATTTT; cdr3_aa: CASSFSGNTIYF
d_call: -; clone_size: -; v_call: TRBV5-6; j_call: TRBJ2-1; cdr3_nt: TGTGCCAGCAGCTTTGACAATGAGCAGTTCTTC; cdr3_aa: CASSFDNEQFF
d_call: -; clone_size: -; v_call: TRBV5-6; j_call: TRBJ1-1; cdr3_nt: TGTGCCAGCAGCTTGCCGGGGACCACTGAAGCTTTCTTT; cdr3_aa: CASSLPGTTEAFF
d_call: -; clone_size: -; v_call: TRBV4-1; j_call: TRBJ2-3; cdr3_nt: TGCGCCAGCAGCCCCGGGGTGTGGTCCCAGTATTTT; cdr3_aa: CASSPGVWSQYF
d_call: -; clone_size: -; v_call: TRBV6-1; j_call: TRBJ1-5; cdr3_nt: TGTGCCAGCACCGATCTGGGAATGAACAATCAGCCCCAGCATTTT; cdr3_aa: CASTDLGMNNQPQHF
d_call: -; clone_size: -; v_call: TRBV18; j_call: TRBJ2-1; cdr3_nt: TGTGCCAGCTCACCCGGGACAATTCTTGAGCAGTTCTTC; cdr3_aa: CASSPGTILEQFF
d_call: -; clone_size: -; v_call: TRBV6-1; j_call: TRBJ1-2; cdr3_nt: TGTGCCAGCAGTGAAGAAACAGAGTATGGCTACACCTTC; cdr3_aa: CASSEETEYGYTF
d_call: -; clone_size: -; v_call: TRBV11-2; j_call: TRBJ2-7; cdr3_nt: TGTGCCAGCAGCTCCGCGGGGGCTTACGAGCAGTACTTC; cdr3_aa: CASSSAGAYEQYF
d_call: -; clone_size: -; v_call: TRBV5-1; j_call: TRBJ2-1; cdr3_nt: TGCGCCAGCAGCCCGGAGGGGGCCCCCTACAATGAGCAGTTCTTC; cdr3_aa: CASSPEGAPYNEQFF
d_call: -; clone_size: -; v_call: TRBV7-8; j_call: TRBJ1-4; cdr3_nt: TGTGCCAGCAGCTTAGAACCTAGGCGTGAAAAACTGTTTTTT; cdr3_aa: CASSLEPRREKLFF
d_call: -; clone_size: -; v_call: TRBV7-6; j_call: TRBJ2-2; cdr3_nt: TGTGCCAGCAGCTTAGCTGGGGTAGTGCCAGCCGGGGAGCTGTTTTTT; cdr3_aa: CASSLAGVVPAGELFF
d_call: -; clone_size: -; v_call: TRBV14; j_call: TRBJ1-3; cdr3_nt: TGTGCCAGCAGCCCCACAGGGAGTGGAAACACCATATATTTT; cdr3_aa: CASSPTGSGNTIYF
d_call: TRBD2; clone_size: -; v_call: TRBV7-3; j_call: TRBJ2-1; cdr3_nt: TGTGCCAGCAGCTTAAGCCCTAGCGGGTACAATGAGCAGTTCTTC; cdr3_aa: CASSLSPSGYNEQFF
d_call: -; clone_size: once; v_call: TRBV21-1; j_call: TRBJ2-7; cdr3_nt: TGTGCCAGCACAGCGGGAGGGCGGGTCCCCGAGCAGTACTTC; cdr3_aa: CASTAGGRVPEQYF